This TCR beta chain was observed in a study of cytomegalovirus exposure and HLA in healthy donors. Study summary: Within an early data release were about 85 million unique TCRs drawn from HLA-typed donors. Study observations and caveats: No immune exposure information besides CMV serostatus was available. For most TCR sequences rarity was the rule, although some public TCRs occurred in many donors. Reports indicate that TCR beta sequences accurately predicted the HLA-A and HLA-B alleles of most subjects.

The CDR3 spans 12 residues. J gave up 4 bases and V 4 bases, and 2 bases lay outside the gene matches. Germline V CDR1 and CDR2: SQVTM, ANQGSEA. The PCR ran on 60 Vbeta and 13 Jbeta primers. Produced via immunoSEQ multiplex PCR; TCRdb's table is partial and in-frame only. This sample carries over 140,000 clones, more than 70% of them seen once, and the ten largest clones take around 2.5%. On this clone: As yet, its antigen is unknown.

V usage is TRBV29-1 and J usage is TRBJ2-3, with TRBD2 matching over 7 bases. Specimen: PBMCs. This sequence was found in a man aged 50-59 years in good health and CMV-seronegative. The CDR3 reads CSVGEGSDTQYF. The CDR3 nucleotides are TGCAGCGTTGGGGAGGGCTCAGATACGCAGTATTTT.